A few counts support the clone carrying this TCR beta chain. Its antigen is unidentified. RNA transcripts served as template for amplifying TCR beta CDR3 sequences. Second-round multiplex PCR followed a first-round RT-PCR using HTBI primers. TCRdb recomputed calls from the multiplex PCR reads with MiXCR, one row per CDR3 protein. The profile shows over 12,000 distinct CDR3 sequences, approximately 49% of them singletons. Pregnant or lactating patients and those with other autoimmune diseases or uncontrolled infections were excluded. The PBMC fraction was derived from around 10 ml of fresh peripheral blood. The sample comes from a study of Graves' ophthalmopathy and Graves' hyperthyroidism. Overall study findings and caveats: Predictions made by the model for ophthalmopathy progression reached approximately 71% sensitivity and almost 75% specificity.

The CDR3 extends over 17 amino acids. The germline gives CDR1 SEHNR, CDR2 FQNEAQ (reference sequence). Trimming removed 5 bases at V and 0 bases at J, with 19 bases between. J is TRBJ1-1 and V is TRBV7-9, with D hard to call. The sequenced material came from peripheral blood. The receptor comes from a woman aged 25 to 45 with Graves' ophthalmopathy. The CDR3 sequence is CASSTGRSLLMNTEAFF. The CDR3 nucleotides read TGTGCCAGCAGCACCGGACGGAGCCTCCTTATGAACACTGAAGCTTTCTTT.